This T cell receptor (beta chain) was captured by sequencing in a study of molecular identifiers for immune sequencing clone quantification. The study, taken as a whole, reports: The study found clones above 20 RNA copies held over 97% of effector molecules and under 1% in naive cells. Detection of one spiked Jurkat cell's TCR RNA reportedly worked in one million naive cells.

The sorting of naive CD8 T cells used the CD8+CD4-CCR7+CD45RA+ phenotype. This CDR3 has 15 residues. Germline CDR1 and CDR2: MDHEN and SYDVKM. Previously described methods with listed TCR primers produced the bulk TCR libraries. MiXCR was run by TCRdb on the PCR reads, yielding one entry per CDR3 protein. This sample has nearly 650,000 distinct CDR3 sequences, with approximately 24% found just once. Comment on this clonotype: Its matching antigen is unknown.

The sample comprised naive CD8+ T cells from blood, with Jurkat cell RNA spiked in. Noted subset: FACS-sorted CD8+CD4-CCR7+CD45RA+ naive T cells. The TCR sequence derives from a human donor in good health. Some libraries in this study had Jurkat cell RNA spiked in. The V gene is TRBV28, the J gene TRBJ1-5; D is possibly TRBD1 or TRBD2 (6 bases each). The J call is doubtful: the DNA matches TRBJ2-3 better. CDR3 coding DNA: TGTGCCAGCAGTTTATTGAGGGGGGTTGTTCAGCCCCAGTATTTT. This translates into CASSLLRGVVQPQYF.